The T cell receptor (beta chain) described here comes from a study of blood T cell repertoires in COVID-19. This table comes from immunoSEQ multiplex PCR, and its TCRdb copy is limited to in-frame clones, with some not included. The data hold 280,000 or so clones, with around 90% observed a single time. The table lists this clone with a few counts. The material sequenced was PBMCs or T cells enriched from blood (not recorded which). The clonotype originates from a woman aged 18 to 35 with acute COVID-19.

CDR3 loop: CASSQGSGTNEQFF. The CDR3 nucleotides read TGTGCCAGCAGCCAAGGTAGCGGGACCAATGAGCAGTTCTTC. The chain couples TRBV14 to TRBJ2-1, with 8 bases lining up with TRBD2. The germline CDR1 and CDR2 sequences are SGHDN and FVKESK. Trimming cost V 1 base and J 6 bases; bases outside gene matches: 2. This CDR3 has 14 residues.